This T cell receptor beta chain emerged from a study of T cell repertoires in cytomegalovirus infection (dated by TCRdb to about 2019). Some background on the complete study: Because public TCR beta signatures pointed to carriage of CMV infection together with the matching HLA type, the HLA type of each donor mattered for the analysis.

Instrument used: Illumina HiSeq 1500. TCRdb reprocessed the public reads (quality trimming at Q25 with fastp, clone calling with MiXCR) and kept in-frame beta chains. Rows are unified per CDR3 protein, each entry keeping the most common DNA and genes. Recorded for this sample are more than 200,000 distinct CDR3 sequences; approximately 10% of them occurred a single time. The ten largest clones represent approximately 16% of the sample. The paper as a whole reports these results and caveats: The ex vivo response was dominated by HLA-C-restricted CMV-specific TCR beta clonotypes, which also provided the single most frequent clonotype in two of eight donors. Cumulative frequency of public TCR beta family members discriminated carriers of CMV infection plus the relevant HLA type in this cohort and an independent approximately 360-donor cohort.

V loses 5 bases, J loses 2 bases, and the germline ends lie 16 bases apart. The CDR3 runs 15 amino acids, cysteine and phenylalanine included. The entry retains the CDR3 DNA only, 45 bases that are in frame from base 1. For CDR1 and CDR2, the germline V gene lists SGHVS and FQNEAQ. At least ten counts were recorded for this clonotype. Its antigen is currently not known. Base qualities are not at hand, and no much larger clone is one base apart. This sequence uses TRBV7-8 and TRBJ2-7; matching of 6 bases hints at TRBD1 as the D gene. The clonotype comes from a human donor in good health (CMV status not recorded). Some clones in this sample may be carry-over from other donors' samples. Source material: PBMCs. DNA sequence: TGTGCCAGCAGCCCCCGCAGGGGCGCGCCCTACGAGCAGTACTTC. Its translation is CASSPRRGAPYEQYF.